The rows below give T cell receptor beta chains drawn from one sample of a study of cytomegalovirus exposure and HLA in healthy donors. TCRdb keeps only in-frame clones here, not all; method: immunoSEQ multiplex PCR. The specimen's table records about 140,000 clones. The specimen was PBMCs. The receptors were gathered from a male donor in good health and CMV-seronegative. Each CDR3 is given with its conserved first and last residue. D genes are given only for firm matches.

j_call: TRBJ2-2
d_call: TRBD1
v_call: TRBV25-1
cdr3_nt: TGTGCCAGCAGTAGGGACAGGGTGAACACCGGGGAGCTGTTTTTT
cdr3_aa: CASSRDRVNTGELFF

j_call: TRBJ2-7
d_call: TRBD2
v_call: TRBV28
cdr3_nt: TGTGCCAGCAGCGGGACTAGCGGGGGCTCCTACGAGCAGTACTTC
cdr3_aa: CASSGTSGGSYEQYF

j_call: TRBJ2-7
d_call: TRBD1
v_call: TRBV13
cdr3_nt: TGTGCCTCAACTCCCGTCGGGACAGGGCTCTACGAGCAGTACTTC
cdr3_aa: CASTPVGTGLYEQYF

j_call: TRBJ2-7
d_call: .
v_call: TRBV7-8
cdr3_nt: TGTGCCAGCAGCCCTGGGCGCCTTAGAGACGAGCAGTACTTC
cdr3_aa: CASSPGRLRDEQYF

j_call: TRBJ2-1
d_call: .
v_call: TRBV5-1
cdr3_nt: TGCGCCAGCAGCTCGGCGCCAGGGCAGGAGCAGTTCTTC
cdr3_aa: CASSSAPGQEQFF

j_call: TRBJ2-7
d_call: .
v_call: TRBV6-5
cdr3_nt: TGTGCCAGCAGCGCGACAGTATCCTACGAGCAGTACTTC
cdr3_aa: CASSATVSYEQYF

j_call: TRBJ2-7
d_call: TRBD2
v_call: TRBV7-9
cdr3_nt: TGTGCCAGCAGACCCTGGCTAGCGGGAGTTCTAGAGCAGTACTTC
cdr3_aa: CASRPWLAGVLEQYF

j_call: TRBJ1-2
d_call: .
v_call: TRBV6-5
cdr3_nt: TGTGCCAGCAGGCCGGGCAGGGGCTATGGCTACACCTTC
cdr3_aa: CASRPGRGYGYTF

j_call: TRBJ1-2
d_call: .
v_call: TRBV19
cdr3_nt: TGTGCCAGCCAGTTCCGGGACATCTCTTTGGGTGGCTACACCTTC
cdr3_aa: CASQFRDISLGGYTF

j_call: TRBJ1-2
d_call: .
v_call: TRBV7-2
cdr3_nt: TGTGCCAGCAGCTCCAGGGGAAGTGGCTACACCTTC
cdr3_aa: CASSSRGSGYTF